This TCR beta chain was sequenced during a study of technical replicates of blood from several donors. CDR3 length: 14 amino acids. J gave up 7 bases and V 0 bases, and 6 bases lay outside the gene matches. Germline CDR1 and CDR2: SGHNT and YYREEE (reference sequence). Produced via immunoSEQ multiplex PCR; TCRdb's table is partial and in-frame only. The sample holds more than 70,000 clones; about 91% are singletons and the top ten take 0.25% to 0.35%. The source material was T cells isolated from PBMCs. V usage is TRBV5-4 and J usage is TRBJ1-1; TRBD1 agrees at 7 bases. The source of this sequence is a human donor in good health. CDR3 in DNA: TGTGCCAGCAGCTTGGACAGGGGCACGATTGAAGCTTTCTTT. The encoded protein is CASSLDRGTIEAFF.